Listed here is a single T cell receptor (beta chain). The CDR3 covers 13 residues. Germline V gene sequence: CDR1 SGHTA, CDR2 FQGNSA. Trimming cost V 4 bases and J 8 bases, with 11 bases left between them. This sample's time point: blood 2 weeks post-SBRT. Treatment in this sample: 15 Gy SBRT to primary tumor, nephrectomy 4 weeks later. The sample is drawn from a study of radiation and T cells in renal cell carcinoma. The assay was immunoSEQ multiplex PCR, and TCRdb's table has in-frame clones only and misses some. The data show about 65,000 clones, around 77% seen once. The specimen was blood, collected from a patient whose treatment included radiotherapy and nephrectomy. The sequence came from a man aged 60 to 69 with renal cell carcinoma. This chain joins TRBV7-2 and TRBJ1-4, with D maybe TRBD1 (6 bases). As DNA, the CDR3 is TGTGCCAGCAGCTCTTACAGGGAGGAAAAACTGTTTTTT. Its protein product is CASSSYREEKLFF. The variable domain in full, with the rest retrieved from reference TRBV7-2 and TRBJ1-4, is GAGVSQSPSNKVTEKGKDVELRCDPISGHTALYWYRQSLGQGLEFLIYFQGNSAPDKSGLPSDRFSAERTGGSVSTLTIQRTQQEDSAVYLCASSSYREEKLFFGSGTQLSVL.